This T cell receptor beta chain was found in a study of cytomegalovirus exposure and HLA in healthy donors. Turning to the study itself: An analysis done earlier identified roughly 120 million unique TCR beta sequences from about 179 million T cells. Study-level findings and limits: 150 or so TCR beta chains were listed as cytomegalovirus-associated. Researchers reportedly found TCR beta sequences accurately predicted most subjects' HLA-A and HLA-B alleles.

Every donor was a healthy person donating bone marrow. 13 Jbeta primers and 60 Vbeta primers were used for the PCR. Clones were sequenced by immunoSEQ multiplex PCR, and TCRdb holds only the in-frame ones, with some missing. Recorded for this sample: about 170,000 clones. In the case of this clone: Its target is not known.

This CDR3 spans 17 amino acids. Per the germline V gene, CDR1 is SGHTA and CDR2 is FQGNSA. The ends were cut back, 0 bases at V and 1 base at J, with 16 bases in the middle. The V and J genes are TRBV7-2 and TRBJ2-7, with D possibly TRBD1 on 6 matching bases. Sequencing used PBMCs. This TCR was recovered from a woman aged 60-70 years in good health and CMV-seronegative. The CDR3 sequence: CASSLAHGQSFSYEQYF. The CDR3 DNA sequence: TGTGCCAGCAGCTTAGCCCATGGACAGTCCTTTTCCTACGAGCAGTACTTC.